The rows below give T cell receptor beta chains drawn from one sample of a study of beta chain features in type 1 diabetes. Libraries were prepared by immunoSEQ multiplex PCR; TCRdb keeps only in-frame clonotypes and omits some of them. The data show 600,000 to 700,000 clones, with roughly an eighth seen just once and approximately 0.11% held by the top ten. Sequenced: naive CD4+ T cells from blood. Receptor source: a man aged 25 to 45 with type 1 diabetes. Each CDR3 is given without its conserved first and last residue. Clone size is not always given. Where it is, it says once, few, many or a class for expanded clones.

>NA|TRBV9
ASSDGQSYGYT
>few|TRBV27
ASTGRVLSYNSPLH
>few|TRBV11-2
ASSLGEPTDTQY
>NA|TRBV6-6
ASSSAGAEETQY
>NA|TRBV27
ASSYRTGGDTQY
>NA|TRBV7-9
ASSPDRVGYEQY
>NA|TRBV27
ASSFSEQGAGETQY
>few|TRBV7-8
ASSLKGLAGGYQETQY
>NA|TRBV5-6
ASSLNRDGASTQY
>NA|TRBV20-1
SASGGLQF
>few|TRBV4-3
ASSQPGTSHEQF
>NA|TRBV7-2
ASSSITWTRQRDTQY
>few|TRBV7-2
ASSSPTVSGEQY
>few|TRBV12-5
ASGLPRNYGYT
>NA|TRBV10-3
AISEGRDLNSPLH
>few|TRBV6-5
ASSSRGEKLF
>few|TRBV5-1
ASGRTENYGYT
>NA|TRBV9
ASSVDGTNYGYT
>NA|TRBV9
ASSASPQETQY
>few|TRBV11-2
ASSGGTGNNEQF
>NA|TRBV7-9
ASSPTGGTDTQY
>NA|TRBV4-2
ASSQGTGFYEQY
>few|TRBV5-5
ASSLSTVYGYT
>NA|TRBV6-6
ASRPEGTDTQY
>NA|TRBV4-3
ASSQGDTDTQY
>many|TRBV14
ASSQGRGSRNSYEQY
>few|TRBV13
ASSLLVLSPGTDTQY
>few|TRBV30
AWSSSSRSETQY
>NA|TRBV12-5
ASGLTTVDTQY
>NA|TRBV7-2
ASSLRQRSYNEQF
>NA|TRBV14
ASSQLDSGANVLT
>NA|TRBV27
ASSLSQGAVANYGYT
>NA|TRBV2
ASSDRHNSPLH
>NA|TRBV5-1
ASSLGQGYNEQF
>NA|TRBV7-2
ASSRDSHQPQH
>few|TRBV7-2
ASSFGTGGMNSPLH
>NA|TRBV5-8
ASSYSQGHGIQY
>few|TRBV25-1
ASSPRTDQPQH
>few|TRBV29-1
SVEDGLYEQY
>few|TRBV7-2
ASSLPGTATYEQY
>few|TRBV5-4
ASSFGTGYDYGYT
>NA|TRBV27
ASSRVRDIPYEQY
>NA|TRBV19
ASSSLQETQY
>NA|TRBV4-2
ASSPGQRAPAEQY
>NA|TRBV6-5
ASSQTGGSYEQY
>few|TRBV19
ASSMEHLSNQPQH
>few|TRBV5-4
ASSRTSDNYNEQF
>few|TRBV9
ASSVGEGALYGYT
>NA|TRBV7-6
ASSLAETYTYEQY
>NA|TRBV4-2
ASSTSGGYQETQY
>few|TRBV19
ASSIPNRGKDGYT
>few|TRBV5-4
ASSPGGRNYGYT
>NA|TRBV14
ASSTRTVNTGELF
>NA|TRBV9
ASSSQEY
>NA|TRBV29-1
SVLRDIRNEQF
>NA|TRBV6-6
ASTRHTNEKLF